One sample yielded the 10 T cell receptor beta chains listed below, sequenced in a study of blood T cell repertoires in COVID-19. Sequencing used immunoSEQ multiplex PCR; TCRdb keeps in-frame clones, though not all of them. The repertoire includes some 59,000 clones, about 89% of them detected once, and 1.6% sits in the top ten. Material for sequencing was peripheral blood. These receptors were obtained from a man in his sixties with acute or convalescent COVID-19.

This clone was seen only once. This chain links TRBV15 with TRBJ1-1; no clear D gene. Germline loops: CDR1 LNHNV, CDR2 YYDKDF (reference sequence). The CDR3 has 13 amino acids. V lost 4 bases and J lost 1, with 7 bases in between. The CDR3 coding sequence is TGTGCCACCAGCACCCTAGCGAACACTGAAGCTTTCTTT. Translated: CATSTLANTEAFF.

V usage is TRBV23-1 and J usage is TRBJ1-1; TRBD1 aligns across 9 bases. TRBV23-1 is given ORF status, its function remaining uncertain. The J segment lost 5 bases and the V segment lost 8 bases, leaving 12 bases of the junction unmatched. This CDR3 is built from 15 residues. This CDR3 is CASGLLDRGGTEAFF. In DNA form, the CDR3 reads TGCGCCAGCGGATTACTAGACAGGGGGGGGACTGAAGCTTTCTTT.

V usage is TRBV18 and J usage is TRBJ1-6; 7 nucleotides align to TRBD1. The CDR3 totals 15 residues. After removal of 6 bases from V and 10 bases from J, the junction contained 12 bases not matched to a gene. The germline V gene has CDR1 KGHSH and CDR2 LQKENI. As DNA, the CDR3 is TGTGCCAGCTCCAAGAGAGGGCAGGGGGAATCACCCCTCCACTTT. Protein: CASSKRGQGESPLHF.

The chain carries TRBV2 and TRBJ2-2; TRBD2 aligns across 7 bases. Germline V lookup: CDR1 SNHLY, CDR2 FYNNEI. The CDR3 totals 15 residues. Unmatched junction bases numbered 5, after V lost 3 bases and J lost 4 bases. CDR3 nucleotide sequence: TGTGCCAGCAGTGACGGGCTAGCGGTCACCGGGGAGCTGTTTTTT. It encodes CASSDGLAVTGELFF.

The chain is built from TRBV10-1 and TRBJ2-3; D is uncertain. V lost 6 bases and J 0 bases, leaving 16 bases between the germline ends. The CDR3 is 16 amino acids. Germline assignment: CDR1 WNHNN and CDR2 SYGVQD (reference sequence). The chain's CDR3 is CASSGRLGSSTDTQYF. CDR3 nucleotide sequence: TGCGCCAGCAGCGGCCGGCTAGGAAGTAGCACAGATACGCAGTATTTT.

In this sample, this clone turned up once. This chain connects TRBV3-1 (or the pseudogene TRBV3-2) to TRBJ2-3; D possibly corresponds to TRBD1 (6 bases). V lost 0 bases and J 2 bases, leaving 9 bases between the germline ends. In germline, CDR1 is LGHDT, CDR2 YNNKEL (reference sequence). This CDR3 region has 15 residues. CDR3 nucleotide sequence: TGTGCCAGCAGCCAAGACAGGGGATTCACAGATACGCAGTATTTT. Translated: CASSQDRGFTDTQYF.

The chain is built from TRBV6-5 and TRBJ1-6, with D possibly being TRBD1 (6 bases). The germline gives CDR1 MNHEY, CDR2 SVGAGI. Trimming removed 7 bases at V and 10 bases at J, with 20 bases between. The CDR3 runs 15 residues. CDR3 loop: CASTRTGSVGSPLHF. The CDR3 DNA reads as TGTGCCAGCACCAGAACAGGGAGCGTAGGCTCACCCCTCCACTTT.

The V and J genes are TRBV5-4 and TRBJ2-1; D may be TRBD1 (5 bases). The V end lost 5 bases, the J end lost 7 bases, and 13 bases lay between the germline ends. In germline, CDR1 is SGHNT, CDR2 YYREEE (reference sequence). This CDR3 contains 13 residues. The DNA of the CDR3 is TGTGCCAGCAGACCCAGGGATGGAAATGAGCAGTTCTTC. Its protein product is CASRPRDGNEQFF.

The chain links TRBV6-5 to TRBJ2-3; 9 positions agree with TRBD1. The CDR3 spans 15 residues. The V gene end was trimmed by 6 bases and the J gene end by 5 bases; junction bases not matched to a gene: 9. Germline values: CDR1 MNHEY, CDR2 SVGAGI. The chain's CDR3 is CASRSPRQGVDTQYF. CDR3 DNA: TGTGCCAGCAGATCACCCCGACAGGGGGTAGATACGCAGTATTTT.

The chain has TRBV6-5 and TRBJ2-7, with 7 positions matching TRBD2. The trim removed 6 bases at V and 0 bases at J, leaving 8 bases unmatched. This CDR3 has 15 amino acids. Germline V gives CDR1 MNHEY, CDR2 SVGAGI. CDR3 protein: CASSPGRGSSYEQYF. The CDR3 DNA reads as TGTGCCAGCAGCCCAGGGAGGGGAAGCTCCTACGAGCAGTACTTC.